The rows below give T cell receptor beta chains drawn from one sample of a study of shared clonotypes between healthy human individuals. The data were produced by immunoSEQ multiplex PCR, yet TCRdb's version contains in-frame clones alone and is incomplete. The repertoire holds about 320,000 clones, with more than 75% as singletons. Specimen: memory CD8+ T cells sorted from blood. The receptors here all came from a man in his late teens or twenties in good health. The CDR3 runs from the conserved cysteine through the conserved F or W. Fields, in order: J gene, V gene, D gene, clone size, CDR3 length, CDR3 protein, CDR3 DNA. The D gene is left open where the match is weak. Clone size is not always given. Where it is, it says once, few, many or a class for expanded clones.

j_gene: TRBJ2-7; v_gene: TRBV7-8; d_gene: TRBD1; abundance: .; len: 15; CDR3aa: CASSFRGTGVYEQYF; CDR3nt: TGTGCCAGCAGCTTCCGAGGGACAGGTGTCTACGAGCAGTACTTC
j_gene: TRBJ2-1; v_gene: TRBV7-9; d_gene: .; abundance: .; len: 15; CDR3aa: CASSLTEAEYNEQFF; CDR3nt: TGTGCCAGCAGCTTAACGGAGGCGGAGTACAATGAGCAGTTCTTC
j_gene: TRBJ2-3; v_gene: TRBV10-2; d_gene: .; abundance: .; len: 13; CDR3aa: CASTAGFSDTQYF; CDR3nt: TGCGCCAGCACGGCGGGGTTTTCGGATACGCAGTATTTT
j_gene: TRBJ1-2; v_gene: TRBV7-6; d_gene: .; abundance: .; len: 13; CDR3aa: CASSFGEFYGYTF; CDR3nt: TGTGCCAGCAGCTTCGGGGAATTCTATGGCTACACCTTC
j_gene: TRBJ1-2; v_gene: TRBV19; d_gene: TRBD1; abundance: .; len: 12; CDR3aa: CASRTGGNGYTF; CDR3nt: TGTGCCTCTCGAACAGGGGGCAACGGCTACACCTTC
j_gene: TRBJ1-6; v_gene: TRBV6-5; d_gene: .; abundance: .; len: 16; CDR3aa: CASSLIGQGYNSPLHF; CDR3nt: TGTGCCAGCAGTTTAATTGGGCAGGGCTATAATTCACCCCTCCACTTT
j_gene: TRBJ2-7; v_gene: TRBV4-1; d_gene: TRBD2; abundance: .; len: 15; CDR3aa: CASSPTIILAGALYF; CDR3nt: TGCGCCAGCAGCCCTACCATCATACTAGCGGGAGCCCTGTACTTC
j_gene: TRBJ1-1; v_gene: TRBV4-1; d_gene: .; abundance: .; len: 14; CDR3aa: CASSQDRQSTEAFF; CDR3nt: TGCGCCAGCAGCCAAGATCGTCAGAGCACTGAAGCTTTCTTT
j_gene: TRBJ2-5; v_gene: TRBV30; d_gene: .; abundance: once; len: 13; CDR3aa: CAWNKRNQETQYF; CDR3nt: TGTGCCTGGAACAAGCGTAATCAAGAGACCCAGTACTTC
j_gene: TRBJ2-7; v_gene: TRBV27; d_gene: .; abundance: .; len: 16; CDR3aa: CASSLSRGSVSYEQYF; CDR3nt: TGTGCCAGCAGTTTATCCCGCGGCAGCGTCTCCTACGAGCAGTACTTC
j_gene: TRBJ2-7; v_gene: TRBV7-3; d_gene: TRBD1; abundance: .; len: 15; CDR3aa: CASSSDLDRGSEQYF; CDR3nt: TGTGCCAGCAGCTCCGACCTCGACAGGGGATCCGAGCAGTACTTC
j_gene: TRBJ1-6; v_gene: TRBV27; d_gene: .; abundance: once; len: 15; CDR3aa: CASSYDSSYNSPLHF; CDR3nt: TGTGCCAGCAGTTACGACAGCTCCTATAATTCACCCCTCCACTTT
j_gene: TRBJ2-5; v_gene: TRBV7-2; d_gene: .; abundance: .; len: 13; CDR3aa: CASSLEAGETQYF; CDR3nt: TGTGCCAGCAGCCTAGAGGCGGGAGAGACCCAGTACTTC
j_gene: TRBJ2-5; v_gene: TRBV14; d_gene: .; abundance: once; len: 13; CDR3aa: CASSLLYQETQYF; CDR3nt: TGTGCCAGCAGCCTACTTTACCAAGAGACCCAGTACTTC
j_gene: TRBJ2-7; v_gene: TRBV9; d_gene: .; abundance: .; len: 14; CDR3aa: CASSVGGSGYEQYF; CDR3nt: TGTGCCAGCAGCGTAGGAGGTAGCGGCTACGAGCAGTACTTC
j_gene: TRBJ2-7; v_gene: TRBV29-1; d_gene: .; abundance: .; len: 14; CDR3aa: CSVEKGEGTYEQYF; CDR3nt: TGCAGCGTTGAAAAGGGGGAAGGTACCTACGAGCAGTACTTC
j_gene: TRBJ1-4; v_gene: TRBV6-5; d_gene: .; abundance: .; len: 12; CDR3aa: CASSSSLEELFF; CDR3nt: TGTGCCAGCAGTTCGAGCCTTGAAGAGCTGTTTTTT